The 27 T cell receptor beta chains in this list originate from one sample, sequenced in a study of blood T cell repertoires in COVID-19. Method: immunoSEQ multiplex PCR; TCRdb's copy keeps in-frame clones and lacks some. The sample records 310,000 or so clones, approximately 92% being singletons. The specimen was PBMCs or T cells enriched from blood (not recorded which). The receptors were sampled from a woman in her thirties who had recovered from COVID-19.

This chain connects TRBV28 to TRBJ1-5; D is perhaps TRBD1 (5 bases). CDR3 size: 17 residues. The ends were cut back, 6 bases at V and 0 bases at J, with 18 bases in the middle. CDR1 and CDR2 (germline): MDHEN, SYDVKM. CDR3: CASSFNFQGSSNQPQHF. The CDR3 coding sequence is TGTGCCAGCAGCTTTAACTTTCAGGGATCTAGCAATCAGCCCCAGCATTTT.

Only one count was recorded for this clone. V gene TRBV13 combines with J gene TRBJ2-7; 7 nucleotides match TRBD2. Germline V gives CDR1 PRHDT, CDR2 FYEKMQ (reference sequence). V lost 3 bases and J lost 4; bases outside the gene matches: 6. This CDR3 comprises 14 residues. CDR3 loop: CASSFGGSEYEQYF. CDR3 sequence (DNA): TGTGCCAGCAGCTTCGGCGGGAGCGAATACGAGCAGTACTTC.

The rearrangement uses TRBV12-3 or TRBV12-4 and TRBJ1-4; no clear D gene. The V and J ends lost 5 bases and 8 bases respectively, with 12 bases between them. The CDR3 covers 13 residues. The chain's CDR3 is CASSPQRGEKLFF. DNA for the CDR3: TGTGCCAGCAGTCCCCAACGAGGGGAAAAACTGTTTTTT.

The CDR3 reads CASSPIRLAGSTDTQYF. The CDR3 DNA is TGTGCCAGCAGCCCCATTAGGTTAGCGGGAAGCACAGATACGCAGTATTTT. The chain combines TRBV7-2 with TRBJ2-3; TRBD2 aligns across 8 bases. Germline values: CDR1 SGHTA, CDR2 FQGNSA. V dropped 5 bases and J dropped 0; count of bases not matched to a gene: 10. The CDR3 runs to 17 residues.

In DNA, the CDR3 is TGTGCCAGCAGCTGGAGTGGGAGGGCCGCTACGCAGTATTTT. It specifies CASSWSGRAATQYF. This sequence joins TRBV7-2 and TRBJ2-3; 7 nucleotides align to TRBD2. V shed 4 bases, J shed 8 bases, and the junction held 9 bases outside the gene matches. CDR1 and CDR2 (germline): SGHTA, FQGNSA. The CDR3 spans 14 residues.

This chain links TRBV28 with TRBJ2-1; the match to TRBD2 covers 8 bases. Germline CDR1 reads MDHEN; CDR2 reads SYDVKM. V dropped 5 bases and J dropped 6; count of bases not matched to a gene: 6. The CDR3 extends over 14 amino acids. The CDR3 is CASSIGTSFNEQFF. CDR3 nucleotide sequence: TGTGCCAGCAGTATAGGGACTAGTTTCAATGAGCAGTTCTTC.

This clone was picked up a small number of times. This chain joins TRBV7-9 and TRBJ2-2, with 8 bases that match TRBD2. CDR1 is SEHNR, CDR2 FQNEAQ, per germline (reference sequence). V lost 1 base to trimming and J lost 6 bases; unmatched junction nucleotides: 4. The CDR3 totals 15 residues. The CDR3 DNA reads TGTGCCAGCAGCTTAGTTAGCGGGACATCCGGGGAGCTGTTTTTT. This gives the protein CASSLVSGTSGELFF. The full variable domain, with the rest looked up from reference TRBV7-9 and TRBJ2-2, is DTGVSQNPRHKITKRGQNVTFRCDPISEHNRLYWYRQTLGQGPEFLTYFQNEAQLEKSRLLSDRFSAERPKGSFSTLEIQRTEQGDSAMYLCASSLVSGTSGELFFGEGSRLTVL.

The chain couples TRBV5-1 to TRBJ1-1; perhaps TRBD1 as D (6 bases). The CDR3 extends over 14 amino acids. V was clipped by 9 bases and J by 6 bases, with 21 bases between them. CDR1 is SGHRS and CDR2 is YFSETQ in the germline V gene. The DNA for the CDR3 is TGCGCCACCTCAGTGTCGGACAGAGACGCTGAAGCTTTCTTT. Amino acids: CATSVSDRDAEAFF.

The V call is TRBV15, the J call TRBJ2-1, with TRBD1 matching over 9 bases. The J segment lost 4 bases and the V segment lost 2 bases, leaving 9 bases of the junction unmatched. The V gene's germline CDR1 is LNHNV and CDR2 YYDKDF (reference sequence). This CDR3 has 17 residues. The CDR3 DNA reads TGTGCCACCAGCAGACCCCAGGACAGGGGATCATACAATGAGCAGTTCTTC. Amino acid sequence: CATSRPQDRGSYNEQFF.

CDR3 sequence: CASIGGAGNEQFF. CDR3 sequence (DNA): TGTGCCAGCATTGGGGGGGCTGGGAATGAGCAGTTCTTC. V gene TRBV6-5 combines with J gene TRBJ2-1; maybe TRBD2 (7 bases). Trimming took 7 bases from V and 7 from J, leaving 14 bases between them. The CDR3 runs 13 residues. Germline assignment: CDR1 MNHEY and CDR2 SVGAGI.

This clone showed up just once. This chain connects TRBV19 to TRBJ2-6; D possibly corresponds to TRBD2 (5 bases). The germline V gene has CDR1 LNHDA and CDR2 SQIVND (reference sequence). Trimming removed 2 bases from V and 1 base from J, with 6 bases in between. CDR3 length: 15 amino acids. CDR3 amino acids: CASSITGSGANVLTF. As DNA, the CDR3 is TGTGCCAGTAGTATAACGGGGTCTGGGGCCAACGTCCTGACTTTC.

The chain employs TRBV28 and TRBJ2-1; TRBD1 agrees at 8 bases. Germline trimming cut 5 bases from V and 3 bases from J; bases unmatched to any gene: 12. Germline V CDR1 and CDR2: MDHEN, SYDVKM. This CDR3 has 17 amino acids. CDR3 amino acids: CASSNGGTGTGYNEQFF. CDR3 nucleotides: TGTGCCAGCAGTAATGGGGGGACTGGGACAGGCTACAATGAGCAGTTCTTC.

The genes are TRBV6-2 or TRBV6-3 and TRBJ1-4, with D unresolved. Germline V gives CDR1 MNHEY, CDR2 SVGEGT. The CDR3 has 12 amino acids. V dropped 6 bases and J dropped 6 bases, with 8 bases sitting between them. The CDR3 spells CASSTRDEKLFF. In DNA, the CDR3 is TGTGCCAGCAGCACACGGGATGAAAAACTGTTTTTT.

This chain joins TRBV11-2 and TRBJ2-5; perhaps TRBD2 as D (6 bases). This CDR3 comprises 14 residues. V gave up 0 bases and J gave up 4 bases, with 9 bases separating them. Germline V lookup: CDR1 SGHAT, CDR2 FQNNGV. The CDR3 DNA reads TGTGCCAGCAGCTTAGATCGGGGGTTAGAGACCCAGTACTTC. Its translation is CASSLDRGLETQYF.

The J gene is TRBJ2-1, the V gene TRBV24-1; D gene uncertain. The germline CDR1 and CDR2 sequences are KGHDR and SFDVKD. The CDR3 runs 11 residues. V dropped 6 bases and J dropped 4 bases, with 3 bases sitting between them. The CDR3 nucleotides are TGTGCCACCAGTTATTACAATGAGCAGTTCTTC. Protein sequence: CATSYYNEQFF.

The chain combines TRBV4-2 with TRBJ2-5; D gene ambiguous. Trimming removed 4 bases at V and 0 bases at J, with 9 bases between. The CDR3 spans 14 residues. Germline V lookup: CDR1 LGHNA, CDR2 YNFKEQ. CDR3 sequence (DNA): TGTGCCAGCAGCCTCGAGCGACACCAAGAGACCCAGTACTTC. It yields the protein CASSLERHQETQYF.

This CDR3 is CASSPGLAGYNEQFF. The DNA of the CDR3 is TGTGCCAGCAGCCCCGGACTAGCGGGGTACAATGAGCAGTTCTTC. V usage is TRBV3-1 (or the pseudogene TRBV3-2) and J usage is TRBJ2-1; TRBD2 aligns across 12 bases. In germline, CDR1 is LGHDT, CDR2 YNNKEL (reference sequence). V was clipped by 4 bases and J by 4 bases; unmatched bases: 2. The CDR3 totals 15 residues.

The CDR3 sequence: CASSAGDQETQYF. CDR3 in DNA: TGTGCCAGCTCAGCCGGGGATCAAGAGACCCAGTACTTC. The V and J genes are TRBV18 and TRBJ2-5, with D possibly matching TRBD2 (5 bases). CDR3 length: 13 residues. The germline V gene has CDR1 KGHSH and CDR2 LQKENI. Trimming pared 5 bases from V and 2 bases from J, leaving 9 bases between.

This clone was seen a handful of times. The chain is built from TRBV9 and TRBJ1-2; no firm D call. Trimming cost V 4 bases and J 3 bases, with 13 bases left between them. This CDR3 has 14 amino acids. From germline, CDR1 is SGDLS and CDR2 YYNGEE. The CDR3 DNA reads as TGTGCCAGCAGCACTAGTCTTACGGACTATGGCTACACCTTC. As protein: CASSTSLTDYGYTF. The full variable domain, in which reference TRBV9 and TRBJ1-2 provide the parts outside the CDR3, is DSGVTQTPKHLITATGQRVTLRCSPRSGDLSVYWYQQSLDQGLQFLIQYYNGEERAKGNILERFSAQQFPDLHSELNLSSLELGDSALYFCASSTSLTDYGYTFGSGTRLTVV.

The chain is built from TRBV7-9 and TRBJ1-1; TRBD1 might be the D (5 bases). In germline, CDR1 is SEHNR, CDR2 FQNEAQ (reference sequence). V shed 5 bases and J shed 7 bases, with 20 bases lying between them. The CDR3 covers 15 residues. The CDR3 here is CASSLQGSSAGEAFF. The CDR3 region has the DNA TGTGCCAGCAGCCTCCAGGGCAGCTCAGCAGGTGAAGCTTTCTTT.

V is TRBV28 and J is TRBJ2-3; D might be TRBD1 (7 bases). The V gene's germline CDR1 is MDHEN and CDR2 SYDVKM. CDR3 size: 15 residues. Trimming removed 3 bases from V and 4 bases from J, with 14 bases in between. DNA for the CDR3: TGTGCCAGCAGTTTCAGTGACAGGGAGGCAGATACGCAGTATTTT. It is translated as CASSFSDREADTQYF.

The chain links TRBV7-8 to TRBJ1-1; TRBD1 matches 9 bases. With V trimmed by 5 bases and J by 7 bases, 11 bases remained unmatched. This CDR3 is 15 amino acids long. CDR1 SGHVS and CDR2 FQNEAQ come from the germline V gene. CDR3 protein: CASSPDRGERVEAFF. The CDR3 nucleotides read TGTGCCAGCAGCCCAGACAGGGGGGAAAGGGTTGAAGCTTTCTTT.

This clone turned up a few times. The chain links TRBV19 to TRBJ1-2, with 8 bases aligning to TRBD1. This CDR3 contains 14 residues. In germline, CDR1 is LNHDA, CDR2 SQIVND (reference sequence). V gave up 6 bases and J gave up 4 bases; unmatched junction bases: 7. In DNA, the CDR3 is TGTGCCAGTAGCCCGGACAGGGTATTCTATGGCTACACCTTC. Its translation: CASSPDRVFYGYTF.

The chain couples TRBV7-8 to TRBJ2-7; D is possibly TRBD2 (5 bases). The CDR3 sequence is 13 residues long. The germline V and J ends were trimmed by 4 bases and 1 base, with 8 bases remaining between them. The germline V gene has CDR1 SGHVS and CDR2 FQNEAQ. CDR3 DNA: TGTGCCAGCAGCTCGAGGGAGTCCTACGAGCAGTACTTC. It is translated as CASSSRESYEQYF.

This chain joins TRBV7-6 and TRBJ2-2; 14 bases align to TRBD2. CDR3 size: 16 residues. Germline CDR1 SGHVS, CDR2 FNYEAQ. The V segment lost 5 bases and the J segment 6 bases; nucleotides outside the gene matches: 5. DNA of the CDR3: TGTGCCAGCAGCCAGGGACTAGCGGGAGCCCCCGGGGAGCTGTTTTTT. This codes for CASSQGLAGAPGELFF.

This sequence joins TRBV19 and TRBJ2-1, with 10 bases that match TRBD1. V was pared by 6 bases and J by 6 bases, with 2 bases of the junction left unmatched. Germline V gene sequence: CDR1 LNHDA, CDR2 SQIVND (reference sequence). This CDR3 has 13 amino acids. As DNA, the CDR3 is TGTGCCAGTAGGGACAGGGGGATCAATGAGCAGTTCTTC. It translates to CASRDRGINEQFF. Variable domain in full (rest from reference TRBV19 and TRBJ2-1): DGGITQSPKYLFRKEGQNVTLSCEQNLNHDAMYWYRQDPGQGLRLIYYSQIVNDFQKGDIAEGYSVSREKKESFPLTVTSAQKNPTAFYLCASRDRGINEQFFGPGTRLTVL.

The V gene is TRBV7-3, the J gene TRBJ2-7, with D maybe TRBD1 (6 bases). Germline CDR1 SGHTA, CDR2 FQGTGA. CDR3 length equals 14 residues. V dropped 0 bases and J dropped 6 bases, with 12 bases sitting between them. This CDR3 is CASSLTGQGSEQYF. The CDR3 DNA follows: TGTGCCAGCAGCTTAACAGGCCAGGGGAGCGAGCAGTACTTC.